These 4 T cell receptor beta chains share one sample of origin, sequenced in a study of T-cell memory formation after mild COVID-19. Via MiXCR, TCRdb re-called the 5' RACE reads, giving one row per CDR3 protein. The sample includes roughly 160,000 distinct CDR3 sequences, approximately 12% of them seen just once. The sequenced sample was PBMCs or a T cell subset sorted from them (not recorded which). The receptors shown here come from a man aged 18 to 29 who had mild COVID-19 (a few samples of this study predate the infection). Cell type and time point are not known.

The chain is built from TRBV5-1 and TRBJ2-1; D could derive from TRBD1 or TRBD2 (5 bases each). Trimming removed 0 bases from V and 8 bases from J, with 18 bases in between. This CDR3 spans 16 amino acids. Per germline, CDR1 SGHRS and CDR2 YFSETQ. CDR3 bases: TGCGCCAGCAGCTTGGAACCCACGGGGACGGGATATGAGCAGTTCTTC. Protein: CASSLEPTGTGYEQFF.

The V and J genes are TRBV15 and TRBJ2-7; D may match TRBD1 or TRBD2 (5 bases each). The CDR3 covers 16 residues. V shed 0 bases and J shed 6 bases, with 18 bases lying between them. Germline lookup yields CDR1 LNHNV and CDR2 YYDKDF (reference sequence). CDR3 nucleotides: TGTGCCACCAGCAGAGAATGGGCTGGGACGATGGCCGAGCAGTACTTC. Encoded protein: CATSREWAGTMAEQYF.

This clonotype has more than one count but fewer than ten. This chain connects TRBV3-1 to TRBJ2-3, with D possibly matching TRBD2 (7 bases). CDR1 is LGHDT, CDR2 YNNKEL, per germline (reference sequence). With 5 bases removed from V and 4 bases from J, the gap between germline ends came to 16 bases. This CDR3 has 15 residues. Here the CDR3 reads CASSSLTGGSDTQYF. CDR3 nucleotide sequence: TGTGCCAGCAGCTCACTGACGGGGGGCTCAGATACGCAGTATTTT.

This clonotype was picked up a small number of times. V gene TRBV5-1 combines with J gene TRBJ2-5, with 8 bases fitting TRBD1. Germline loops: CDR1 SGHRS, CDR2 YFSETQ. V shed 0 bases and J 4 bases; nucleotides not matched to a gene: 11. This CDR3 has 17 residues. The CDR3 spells CASSLEGIRDRIETQYF. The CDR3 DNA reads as TGCGCCAGCAGCTTGGAGGGAATACGGGACAGGATAGAGACCCAGTACTTC.